The 15 T cell receptor beta chains below all came from one sample that was sequenced in a study of blood T cell repertoires in COVID-19. TCRdb keeps only in-frame clones here, not all; method: immunoSEQ multiplex PCR. The top ten clones hold under 11% of a sample with some 400,000 clones, 87% of them seen once. Sequencing was carried out using peripheral blood. The receptors here all came from a woman aged 25 to 39 with COVID-19, enrolled during active disease.

This chain uses TRBV19 with TRBJ1-2; 8 nucleotides line up with TRBD1. V gave up 4 bases and J gave up 2 bases; unmatched junction bases: 6. CDR1 LNHDA and CDR2 SQIVND come from the germline V gene (reference sequence). The CDR3 length is 15 residues. In DNA form, the CDR3 reads TGTGCCAGTAGTACCGGGACAGGTGGAAACTATGGCTACACCTTC. It translates to CASSTGTGGNYGYTF.

This chain connects TRBV4-2 to TRBJ1-4, with unresolved D. Trimming took 1 base from V and 5 from J, leaving 8 bases between them. This CDR3 is built from 14 residues. Germline V gives CDR1 LGHNA, CDR2 YNFKEQ. This CDR3 reads CASSQGQRNEKLFF. The CDR3, as DNA: TGTGCCAGCAGCCAAGGCCAGCGAAATGAAAAACTGTTTTTT.

CDR3 amino acids: CASSQESAVQETQYF. CDR3 bases: TGTGCCAGCAGCCAAGAATCAGCGGTCCAAGAGACCCAGTACTTC. The chain is built from TRBV3-1 (or the pseudogene TRBV3-2) and TRBJ2-5; D possibly corresponds to TRBD2 (5 bases). Per germline, CDR1 LGHDT and CDR2 YNNKEL (reference sequence). This CDR3 is 15 amino acids long. Trimming took 0 bases from V and 1 from J, leaving 9 bases between them.

The gene calls are TRBV2 and TRBJ2-7; TRBD1 matches 12 bases. V trimming: 6 bases; J trimming: 3 bases; junction bases outside the gene matches: 6. Germline V CDR1 and CDR2: SNHLY, FYNNEI. This CDR3 has 15 residues. CDR3 coding DNA: TGTGCCAGCAGGATGGGACAGGGGGCTATCTACGAGCAGTACTTC. Its protein is CASRMGQGAIYEQYF.

The chain links TRBV4-1 to TRBJ2-1, with D possibly being TRBD2 (6 bases). This CDR3 is 12 amino acids long. V was pared by 8 bases and J by 5 bases, with 10 bases between. Germline V CDR1 and CDR2: MGHRA, YSYEKL. The DNA for the CDR3 is TGCGCCAGCGCGACTAGTAACAATGAGCAGTTCTTC. Protein: CASATSNNEQFF.

V and J are TRBV6-5 and TRBJ2-7, with 7 bases fitting TRBD1. V shed 8 bases, J shed 2 bases, and the junction held 3 bases outside the gene matches. The CDR3 length is 12 residues. Germline CDR1 is MNHEY and CDR2 is SVGAGI. The CDR3 region has the DNA TGTGCCAGCCGACAGGGAACCTACGAGCAGTACTTC. It codes for CASRQGTYEQYF.

The genes are TRBV15 and TRBJ2-2, with D uncertain. The CDR3 is 16 amino acids. Germline V gene sequence: CDR1 LNHNV, CDR2 YYDKDF (reference sequence). V lost 3 bases and J lost 1, with 12 bases in between. DNA of the CDR3: TGTGCCACCAGCAGCTTCTTAGCTCAGAACACCGGGGAGCTGTTTTTT. Encoded protein: CATSSFLAQNTGELFF.

The chain combines TRBV24-1 with TRBJ1-1, with D unclear. The CDR3 covers 13 residues. V was cut by 2 bases and J by 0 bases, with 3 bases left in between. The germline V gene encodes CDR1 KGHDR and CDR2 SFDVKD. CDR3: CATSDSMNTEAFF. DNA for the CDR3: TGTGCCACCAGTGATTCAATGAACACTGAAGCTTTCTTT.

This clone was recorded only once. The DNA for the CDR3 is TGTGCCAGCAGAAGAACTGAGAACACTGAAGCTTTCTTT. Residues: CASRRTENTEAFF. The chain uses TRBV12-3 or TRBV12-4 and TRBJ1-1, with D unclear. The CDR3 runs to 13 residues. Trimming shortened V by 6 bases and J by 1 base, and 9 bases separated the two germline ends.

This clone came up once. The rearrangement joins TRBV11-2 to TRBJ2-5; 10 bases agree with TRBD2. Germline V gene sequence: CDR1 SGHAT, CDR2 FQNNGV. The V segment lost 2 bases and the J segment 5 bases; nucleotides outside the gene matches: 8. The CDR3 covers 16 residues. Written as DNA, the CDR3 is TGTGCCAGCAGCTTACAAGCTAGCGGGAGTAGGGAGACCCAGTACTTC. Translating gives CASSLQASGSRETQYF.

This sequence joins TRBV19 and TRBJ2-7; TRBD1 matches at 7 bases. Trimming removed 8 bases from V and 2 bases from J; junction bases left unmatched: 12. The CDR3 consists of 15 residues. Germline loops: CDR1 LNHDA, CDR2 SQIVND (reference sequence). The CDR3 nucleotides are TGTGCCAGTTCTTGGCGAGACAGGGAGCCCTACGAGCAGTACTTC. Its translation: CASSWRDREPYEQYF.

The V and J genes are TRBV5-6 and TRBJ1-2; no firm D call. The CDR3 contains 15 residues. V lost 0 bases to trimming and J lost 2 bases, with 11 bases between them. Germline V gene data show CDR1 as SGHDT and CDR2 as YYEEEE. The CDR3 is CASSLEGGLNYGYTF. CDR3 in DNA: TGTGCCAGCAGCTTGGAGGGAGGACTAAACTATGGCTACACCTTC.

This clone was counted a single time. The V call is TRBV5-1, the J call TRBJ2-1, with TRBD2 matching 7 bases. The trim removed 2 bases at V and 2 bases at J, leaving 7 bases unmatched. This CDR3 is 16 amino acids long. The germline CDR1 and CDR2 sequences are SGHRS and YFSETQ. The CDR3 nucleotides are TGCGCCAGCAGCTTAGTCCCTAGCGGAGCCTACAATGAGCAGTTCTTC. Its protein is CASSLVPSGAYNEQFF.

This rearrangement joins TRBV6-5 to TRBJ1-2; possible D gene TRBD1, 6 bases. V shed 10 bases and J shed 2 bases, with 8 bases lying between them. Germline CDR1 is MNHEY and CDR2 is SVGAGI. This CDR3 contains 11 residues. CDR3 protein: CATGQNYGYTF. The CDR3 region has the DNA TGTGCCACCGGACAGAACTATGGCTACACCTTC.

For this clone: Other DNA sequences of this sample code for an identical CDR3. CDR3 sequence reads: CAWSLGQGDSPLHF. The CDR3 DNA reads TGTGCCTGGAGTCTCGGACAGGGGGATTCACCCCTCCACTTT. J is TRBJ1-6 and V is TRBV30; TRBD1 matches 10 bases. Germline V lookup: CDR1 GTSNPN, CDR2 SVGIG (reference sequence). The V segment lost 2 bases and the J segment 8 bases; nucleotides outside the gene matches: 3. The CDR3 extends over 14 amino acids. Full variable domain (outside the CDR3, taken from reference TRBV30 and TRBJ1-6): SQTIHQWPATLVQPVGSPLSLECTVEGTSNPNLYWYRQAAGRGLQLLFYSVGIGQISSEVPQNLSASRPQDRQFILSSKKLLLSDSGFYLCAWSLGQGDSPLHFGNGTRLTVT.